The rows below give T cell receptor beta chains drawn from one sample of a study of cytomegalovirus exposure and HLA in healthy donors. This table comes from immunoSEQ multiplex PCR, and its TCRdb copy is limited to in-frame clones, with some not included. The sample includes a few hundred thousand clones, nearly 90% of them seen just once. The sequenced material came from PBMCs. The receptors shown here come from a man aged 30-40 years in good health and CMV-seronegative. Each CDR3 is given with its conserved first and last residue.

TRBV5-1	TRBJ2-3	CASSLAGGLTDTQYF
TRBV7-9	TRBJ2-5	CASSPTPNQETQYF
TRBV7-9	TRBJ1-1	CASSFTQGLNTEAFF
TRBV7-9	TRBJ1-1	CASSRLQGPNTEAFF
TRBV7-2	TRBJ2-3	CASGISGLASDTQYF
TRBV6-6	TRBJ2-2	CASSYKQGLGTGELFF
TRBV19	TRBJ2-3	CASRVSTRVPDTQYF
TRBV18	TRBJ1-1	CASSPGQGNTEAFF
TRBV11-2	TRBJ1-1	CASSLDRRTGVKGMNTEAFF
TRBV10-3	TRBJ1-1	CAISEYEGVTEAFF
TRBV7-2	TRBJ2-3	CASSSERGGWSTDTQYF
TRBV28	TRBJ2-7	CASSPGGFYEQYF
TRBV6-5	TRBJ2-7	CASSSGTGIPYEQYF
TRBV2	TRBJ2-1	CASSLRNEQFF
TRBV10-3	TRBJ2-6	CAISERVGANVLTF
TRBV5-4	TRBJ2-1	CASSFWGGFHNEQFF
TRBV6-5	TRBJ2-2	CASSYPRGGTGELFF
TRBV19	TRBJ1-5	CASSTTGRINQPQHF
TRBV28	TRBJ2-2	CASSSPTYRGANTGELFF
TRBV7-9	TRBJ1-1	CASSYDVGGVKHTEAFF
TRBV7-2	TRBJ2-3	CASSLPSGNPSSSTDTQYF
TRBV6-6	TRBJ1-2	CASSRTEGLTYGYTF
TRBV7-9	TRBJ2-3	CASSLGTGGDTQYF
TRBV5-6	TRBJ1-1	CASSLYVQGGTEAFF
TRBV5-6	TRBJ1-5	CASSLRHSRNQPQHF
TRBV4-1	TRBJ2-7	CASSSHQGRSYEQYF
TRBV7-8	TRBJ1-2	CASSLAPRGSGYTF
TRBV9	TRBJ2-3	CASSGLGWWGNTQYF
TRBV27	TRBJ1-2	CASSFTAQPNYGYTF
TRBV5-1	TRBJ2-5	CASSRSPKETQYF
TRBV4-3	TRBJ1-2	CASSPDRAPYGYTF
TRBV5-1	TRBJ2-1	CASSLRRTEGRSSYNEQFF
TRBV2	TRBJ2-1	CASSAGAGFTYNEQFF
TRBV27	TRBJ2-7	CASSFTSFSYEQYF
TRBV15	TRBJ1-5	CATSSGKSPAQPQHF
TRBV6-5	TRBJ1-2	CASSYRGNRYGYTF
TRBV5-4	TRBJ2-7	CASSLRNSVYEQYF
TRBV9	TRBJ2-1	CASSAGGGVGEQFF
TRBV7-2	TRBJ1-1	CASSPPGTKNTEAFF
TRBV6-1	TRBJ1-1	CASRAGTGGTEAFF
TRBV19	TRBJ2-5	CASGKTGIQTQYF
TRBV25-1	TRBJ1-2	CASRGADRAGGYTF
TRBV18	TRBJ1-5	CASSPGGITGNQPQHF
TRBV7-6	TRBJ2-7	CASSLVGPAEPYEQYF
TRBV6-5	TRBJ1-2	CASSYSSAGKADGYTF
TRBV19	TRBJ1-2	CAARDRGFYGYTF
TRBV7-2	TRBJ1-1	CASSLVRGHTEAFF
TRBV5-4	TRBJ2-7	CASSVLRDRDPEQYF
TRBV7-9	TRBJ2-5	CASSIAGGRETQYF
TRBV7-9	TRBJ2-7	CASRGTGGSYEQYF
TRBV19	TRBJ1-4	CASTNDGTAFEKLFF
TRBV6-5	TRBJ1-1	CASSYSGASAEAFF
TRBV2	TRBJ1-2	CASKIAGFSGYTF